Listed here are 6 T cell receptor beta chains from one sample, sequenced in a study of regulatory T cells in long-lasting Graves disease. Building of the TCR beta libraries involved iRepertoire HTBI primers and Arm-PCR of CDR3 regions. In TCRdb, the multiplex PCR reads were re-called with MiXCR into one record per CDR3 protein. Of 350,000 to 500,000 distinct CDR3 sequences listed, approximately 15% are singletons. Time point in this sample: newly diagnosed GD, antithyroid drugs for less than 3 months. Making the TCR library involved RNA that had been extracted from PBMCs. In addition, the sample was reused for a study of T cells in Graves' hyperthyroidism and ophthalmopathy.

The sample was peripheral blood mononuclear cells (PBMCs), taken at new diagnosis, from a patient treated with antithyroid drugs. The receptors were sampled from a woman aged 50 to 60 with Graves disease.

CDR3 coding DNA: TGCAGCGTCTCGGAAGGGGGAGCCAAAAACATTCAGTACTTC. Encoded protein: CSVSEGGAKNIQYF. This chain joins TRBV29-1 and TRBJ2-4; the D gene is possibly TRBD1 (6 bases). Trimming left V 6 bases short and J 0 bases short, with 12 bases between. The germline V gene has CDR1 SQVTM and CDR2 ANQGSEA. CDR3 length: 14 amino acids.

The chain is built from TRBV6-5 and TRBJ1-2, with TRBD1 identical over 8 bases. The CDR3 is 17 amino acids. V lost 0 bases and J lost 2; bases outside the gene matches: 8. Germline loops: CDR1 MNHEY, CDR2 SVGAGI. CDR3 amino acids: CASSYSLRQGWNYGYTF. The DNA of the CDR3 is TGTGCCAGCAGTTACTCTTTAAGACAGGGGTGGAACTATGGCTACACCTTC.

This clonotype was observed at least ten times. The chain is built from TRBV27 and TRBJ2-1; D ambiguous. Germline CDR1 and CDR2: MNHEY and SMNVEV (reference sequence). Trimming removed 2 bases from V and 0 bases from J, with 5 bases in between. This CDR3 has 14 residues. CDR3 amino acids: CASSLATSYNEQFF. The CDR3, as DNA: TGTGCCAGCAGTTTAGCCACCTCCTACAATGAGCAGTTCTTC.

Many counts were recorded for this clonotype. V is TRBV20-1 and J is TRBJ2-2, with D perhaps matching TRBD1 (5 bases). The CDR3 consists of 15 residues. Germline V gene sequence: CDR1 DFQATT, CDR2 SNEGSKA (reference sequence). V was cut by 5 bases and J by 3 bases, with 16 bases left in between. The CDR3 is CSAVPVRVYTGELFF. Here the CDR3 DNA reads TGCAGTGCTGTGCCTGTCAGGGTATACACCGGGGAGCTGTTTTTT.

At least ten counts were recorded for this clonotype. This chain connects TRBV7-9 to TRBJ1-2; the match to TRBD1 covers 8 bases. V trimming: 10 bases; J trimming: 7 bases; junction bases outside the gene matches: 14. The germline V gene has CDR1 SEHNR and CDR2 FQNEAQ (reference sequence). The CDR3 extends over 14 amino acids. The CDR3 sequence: CATPGGQGSFGYTF. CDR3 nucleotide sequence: TGTGCCACCCCGGGTGGACAGGGAAGCTTTGGCTACACCTTC.

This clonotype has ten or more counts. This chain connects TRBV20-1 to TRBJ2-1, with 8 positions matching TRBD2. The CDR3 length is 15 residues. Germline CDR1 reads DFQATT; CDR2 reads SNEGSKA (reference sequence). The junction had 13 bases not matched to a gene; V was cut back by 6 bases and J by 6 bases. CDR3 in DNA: TGCAGTGCCAGATCGGGACTAGGCCACCTCAATGAGCAGTTCTTC. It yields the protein CSARSGLGHLNEQFF.